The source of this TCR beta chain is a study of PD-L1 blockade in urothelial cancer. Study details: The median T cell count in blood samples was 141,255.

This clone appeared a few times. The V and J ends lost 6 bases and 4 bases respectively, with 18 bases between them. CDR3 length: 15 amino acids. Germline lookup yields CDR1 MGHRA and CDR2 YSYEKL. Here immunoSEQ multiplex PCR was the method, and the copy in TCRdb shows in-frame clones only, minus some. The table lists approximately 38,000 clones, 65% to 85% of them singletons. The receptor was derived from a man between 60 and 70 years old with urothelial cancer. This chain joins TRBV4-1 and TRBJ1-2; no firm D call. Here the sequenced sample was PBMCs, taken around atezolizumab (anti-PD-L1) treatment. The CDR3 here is CASSHSRPEGYGYTF. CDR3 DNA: TGCGCCAGCAGTCACTCAAGGCCAGAGGGCTATGGCTACACCTTC.